The rows below give T cell receptor beta chains drawn from one sample of a study of T cell responses to AZD1222 COVID-19 vaccine. Using immunoSEQ multiplex PCR, the repertoire was profiled, and TCRdb retains in-frame clones only, with some absent. In the table there are around 130,000 clones, about 88% of which are singletons. Sequencing was performed on peripheral blood, taken 28 days after the second AZD1222 dose. These receptor sequences come from an adult who received the AZD1222 COVID-19 vaccine. Each CDR3 is given with its conserved first and last residue. D genes are given only for firm matches.

d_call: NA
j_call: TRBJ2-5
cdr3_length: 14
v_call: TRBV6-5
cdr3_aa: CASTVNIGEETQYF

d_call: NA
j_call: TRBJ2-7
cdr3_length: 16
v_call: TRBV24-1
cdr3_aa: CATSDQNRAETYEQYF

d_call: NA
j_call: TRBJ2-7
cdr3_length: 15
v_call: TRBV7-2
cdr3_aa: CASSLRSLQTYEQYF

d_call: TRBD1
j_call: TRBJ1-4
cdr3_length: 15
v_call: TRBV19
cdr3_aa: CASSPSGDRGEKLFF

d_call: NA
j_call: TRBJ1-2
cdr3_length: 11
v_call: TRBV28
cdr3_aa: CASSSNQGYTF

d_call: NA
j_call: TRBJ2-3
cdr3_length: 14
v_call: TRBV6-5
cdr3_aa: CASTGGQGWGTQYF

d_call: NA
j_call: TRBJ2-1
cdr3_length: 15
v_call: TRBV4-3
cdr3_aa: CASSQEQGTYNEQFF

d_call: TRBD1
j_call: TRBJ1-2
cdr3_length: 13
v_call: TRBV28
cdr3_aa: CASSPGGTYGYTF

d_call: NA
j_call: TRBJ1-6
cdr3_length: 11
v_call: TRBV11-3
cdr3_aa: CASSLASPLHF

d_call: NA
j_call: TRBJ1-2
cdr3_length: 13
v_call: TRBV7-9
cdr3_aa: CASSLPANYGYTF

d_call: NA
j_call: TRBJ1-5
cdr3_length: 14
v_call: TRBV7-2
cdr3_aa: CASSETGANQPQHF